The present TCR beta chain was sequenced within a study of blood T cell repertoires in COVID-19. On the study more broadly: Researchers got acute and convalescent COVID-19 samples from the United States, Italy and Spain. PBMCs, B-cell-depleted T cells, or T cells were the source of the cDNA or gDNA that made up the material.

As handled by the study authors: By means of reference gene primer amplification, nucleated cell counts were estimated. TCRdb keeps only in-frame clones here, not all; method: immunoSEQ multiplex PCR. The V and J calls and the clone size are those of that table, but D and trimming were determined from the DNA. The sample lists around 130,000 clones, around four fifths seen once, with roughly 4% in the top ten. This clone was counted between two and nine times. The CDR3 runs to 14 residues. Germline trimming cut 3 bases from V and 7 bases from J; bases unmatched to any gene: 6. Germline V lookup: CDR1 SGHDT, CDR2 YYEEEE.

Sequencing was carried out using peripheral blood. The genes are TRBV5-6 and TRBJ1-4, with TRBD1 matching 7 bases. The receptor's source is a woman aged 80 or over with acute or convalescent COVID-19. The CDR3 DNA reads as TGTGCCAGCAGCTACCGACAGGGAAGTGAAAAACTGTTTTTT. Translated: CASSYRQGSEKLFF.